Following are 23 T cell receptor beta chains from one sample sequenced in a study of blood T cell repertoires in COVID-19. The data were produced by immunoSEQ multiplex PCR, yet TCRdb's version contains in-frame clones alone and is incomplete. The data contain over 300,000 clones, around four fifths of them seen just once; the ten biggest clones take up roughly 1.1%. Material for sequencing was peripheral blood. All receptors come from a woman aged 45-60 years with acute or convalescent COVID-19.

The chain joins TRBV19 to TRBJ2-7, with D tentatively TRBD1 (6 bases). Germline CDR1 reads LNHDA; CDR2 reads SQIVND (reference sequence). The CDR3 covers 15 residues. Trimming pared 5 bases from V and 0 bases from J, leaving 14 bases between. This CDR3 reads CASSPYRDPSYEQYF. Written as DNA, the CDR3 is TGTGCCAGTAGTCCATACAGGGACCCCTCCTACGAGCAGTACTTC.

CDR3 protein: CASSLGGLRAMNTEAFF. The CDR3 nucleotides read TGTGCCAGCAGCTTAGGGGGGCTGAGGGCCATGAACACTGAAGCTTTCTTT. The V gene is TRBV7-9, the J gene TRBJ1-1, with D possibly TRBD1 on 6 matching bases. The CDR3 spans 17 residues. V dropped 1 base and J dropped 0 bases, with 15 bases sitting between them. The germline V gene encodes CDR1 SEHNR and CDR2 FQNEAQ (reference sequence).

The V and J genes are TRBV4-3 and TRBJ1-1; 8 positions match TRBD1. Germline CDR1 LGHNA, CDR2 YSLEER. This CDR3 is built from 15 residues. V gave up 0 bases and J gave up 3 bases; unmatched junction bases: 3. The CDR3 region has the DNA TGCGCCAGCAGCCAAGAGGCAGGGGGCTACACTGAAGCTTTCTTT. It yields the protein CASSQEAGGYTEAFF.

Concerning this clone: Other nucleotide sequences in the sample specify the same CDR3. This chain links TRBV3-1 (or the pseudogene TRBV3-2) with TRBJ1-3, with D unresolved. CDR3 length: 13 amino acids. The V end was cut by 0 bases, the J end by 4 bases, with 4 bases between. Germline loops: CDR1 LGHDT, CDR2 YNNKEL (reference sequence). This chain's CDR3 is CASSQDLGNTIYF. The CDR3 coding sequence is TGTGCCAGCAGCCAAGATTTAGGAAACACCATATATTTT.

The V gene is TRBV19, the J gene TRBJ1-1; TRBD1 matches 7 bases. Germline CDR1 and CDR2: LNHDA and SQIVND (reference sequence). This CDR3 contains 12 residues. V was clipped by 5 bases and J by 7 bases; unmatched bases: 4. In DNA form, the CDR3 reads TGTGCCAGTAGTGTGGGGACAGATGAAGCTTTCTTT. It is translated as CASSVGTDEAFF.

This chain uses TRBV7-9 with TRBJ2-3; TRBD1 might be the D (6 bases). V was shortened by 1 base and J by 0 bases, with 17 bases between the two germline ends. The CDR3 loop spans 18 amino acids. Germline V gene sequence: CDR1 SEHNR, CDR2 FQNEAQ (reference sequence). The CDR3 DNA follows: TGTGCCAGCAGCTTAGTTGACTCCGGGACATACAGCACAGATACGCAGTATTTT. Translated, it gives CASSLVDSGTYSTDTQYF.

The table lists this clone with a count of one. V and J are TRBV24-1 and TRBJ1-1, with unresolved D. V lost 4 bases and J 3 bases, leaving 17 bases between the germline ends. CDR3 length: 16 residues. The germline V gene encodes CDR1 KGHDR and CDR2 SFDVKD. In nucleotides, the CDR3 is TGTGCCACCAGTGACTTTTCAGGAGGCTTCGACACTGAAGCTTTCTTT. Encoded protein: CATSDFSGGFDTEAFF.

This clone was recorded once. The chain combines TRBV2 with TRBJ2-2; D is perhaps TRBD2 (6 bases). The V and J ends lost 6 bases and 6 bases respectively, with 14 bases between them. The CDR3 is 14 residues long. Germline CDR1 SNHLY, CDR2 FYNNEI. CDR3 in DNA: TGTGCCAGCAGAGGGGAGGCTGGACCCGGGGAGCTGTTTTTT. This gives the protein CASRGEAGPGELFF.

The sample holds a few counts of this clone. The rearrangement joins TRBV12-5 to TRBJ1-6, with 12 bases fitting TRBD1. This CDR3 region has 14 residues. V lost 6 bases, J lost 9 bases, and 3 bases stayed unmatched. CDR1 and CDR2 from the germline V gene are LGHNT and FRNRAP. The CDR3 loop reads CASGKGQGASPLHF. In nucleotides, the CDR3 is TGTGCTAGTGGCAAGGGACAGGGGGCTTCACCCCTCCACTTT.

This clone has only a few counts. V and J are TRBV19 and TRBJ1-5; D is unclear. The length of the CDR3 is 14 residues. Germline V gives CDR1 LNHDA, CDR2 SQIVND (reference sequence). V dropped 7 bases and J dropped 6 bases, with 16 bases sitting between them. CDR3 coding DNA: TGTGCCAGTATGCTGGAGGGCGGTGGTCAGCCCCAGCATTTT. Amino acid sequence: CASMLEGGGQPQHF.

The chain combines TRBV3-1 (or the pseudogene TRBV3-2) with TRBJ2-5; 10 bases map to TRBD1. This CDR3 contains 16 residues. V lost 4 bases and J lost 5; bases outside the gene matches: 10. Germline V lookup: CDR1 LGHDT, CDR2 YNNKEL (reference sequence). The CDR3: CASSPSRDRGLETQYF. The CDR3 DNA is TGTGCCAGCAGCCCATCCCGGGACAGGGGATTGGAGACCCAGTACTTC.

J is TRBJ1-5 and V is TRBV27; D call uncertain. Between the trimmed V and J ends, which lost 5 bases and 5 bases, there was a span of 10 bases. The CDR3 runs 13 residues. Germline V CDR1 and CDR2: MNHEY, SMNVEV (reference sequence). CDR3 region: CASSTSGDQPQHF. The CDR3, as DNA: TGTGCCAGCAGTACGTCCGGGGATCAGCCCCAGCATTTT.

The rearrangement joins TRBV9 to TRBJ2-2; 12 bases line up with TRBD2. Germline V gives CDR1 SGDLS, CDR2 YYNGEE. The CDR3 sequence is 17 residues long. V shed 3 bases and J 7 bases; nucleotides not matched to a gene: 10. CDR3 region: CASSASRLAGDVGELFF. CDR3 sequence (DNA): TGTGCCAGCAGCGCTTCTAGACTAGCGGGAGATGTCGGGGAGCTGTTTTTT.

About this clone: The junction shows a germline mismatch at one end, possibly a read error. The chain uses TRBV28 and TRBJ2-3; 10 bases are a match to TRBD2. This CDR3 spans 15 amino acids. From germline, CDR1 is MDHEN and CDR2 SYDVKM. CDR3 sequence (DNA): TGTGCCAGCAGACCGAGCCTAGCGGGAGATGCGCCCGGAAATTTT. This codes for CASRPSLAGDAPGNF.

The rearrangement links TRBV4-1 to TRBJ1-6, with D unresolved. V gave up 5 bases and J gave up 0 bases, with 8 bases separating them. Germline V gives CDR1 MGHRA, CDR2 YSYEKL. The CDR3 spans 15 residues. The CDR3: CASSEQSSYNSPLHF. In DNA, the CDR3 is TGCGCCAGCAGCGAACAGAGCTCCTATAATTCACCCCTCCACTTT.

The chain employs TRBV3-1 (or the pseudogene TRBV3-2) and TRBJ2-5, with 13 positions matching TRBD2. With V trimmed by 4 bases and J by 4 bases, 6 bases remained unmatched. This CDR3 is built from 16 residues. The V gene's germline CDR1 is LGHDT and CDR2 YNNKEL (reference sequence). The CDR3 DNA reads as TGTGCCAGCAGCCCAATACTAGCGGGGGGGCCAGAGACCCAGTACTTC. As protein: CASSPILAGGPETQYF.

This clone is a singleton in its sample. This sample includes further DNA sequences coding for the same CDR3. The V call is TRBV5-1, the J call TRBJ1-1; 7 bases align to TRBD1. CDR1 is SGHRS, CDR2 YFSETQ, per germline. J was trimmed by 1 base and V by 4 bases; bases with no gene match: 4. The CDR3 extends over 14 amino acids. The CDR3 bases are TGCGCCAGCAGCCCCGGGACAGCGAACACTGAAGCTTTCTTT. This codes for CASSPGTANTEAFF.

This chain uses TRBV29-1 with TRBJ1-4; D unclear. The length of the CDR3 is 12 residues. V lost 3 bases and J lost 7, with 9 bases in between. Looked up from germline, CDR1 is SQVTM and CDR2 is ANQGSEA. This CDR3 is CSVEAEGEKLFF. For the CDR3, the DNA is TGCAGCGTTGAGGCCGAGGGTGAAAAACTGTTTTTT.

This rearrangement joins TRBV9 to TRBJ1-3; D not certain. V shed 4 bases and J shed 0 bases, with 14 bases lying between them. CDR3 length: 16 amino acids. Germline V CDR1 and CDR2: SGDLS, YYNGEE. This CDR3 is CASSPPGISSGNTIYF. Here the CDR3 DNA reads TGTGCCAGCAGCCCTCCGGGGATCAGCTCTGGAAACACCATATATTTT.

The chain carries TRBV2 and TRBJ2-7; D is undetermined. Between the trimmed V and J ends, which lost 6 bases and 0 bases, there was a span of 12 bases. CDR3 size: 14 residues. The germline CDR1 and CDR2 sequences are SNHLY and FYNNEI. The CDR3 reads CASRRSESSYEQYF. In nucleotides, the CDR3 is TGTGCCAGCAGGCGGTCAGAGAGCTCCTACGAGCAGTACTTC.

The rearrangement links TRBV6-5 to TRBJ2-3; TRBD1 is a possible D gene (5 bases). Germline V CDR1 and CDR2: MNHEY, SVGAGI. This CDR3 has 14 amino acids. V was cut by 7 bases and J by 0 bases, with 11 bases left in between. CDR3 coding DNA: TGTGCCAGCATTCGGACACCCAGCACAGATACGCAGTATTTT. Encoded protein: CASIRTPSTDTQYF.

The gene calls are TRBV24-1 and TRBJ2-5; possible D gene TRBD2, 6 bases. Germline assignment: CDR1 KGHDR and CDR2 SFDVKD. Trimming took off 5 bases at V and 4 bases at J, with 16 bases between the two ends. The CDR3 totals 15 residues. Here the CDR3 reads CATSAGARVGETQYF. The CDR3 nucleotides read TGTGCCACCAGTGCGGGAGCCCGGGTAGGAGAGACCCAGTACTTC.

CDR3: CAIPGGAGGSGANVLTF. In DNA, the CDR3 is TGTGCCATCCCCGGGGGGGCTGGCGGATCTGGGGCCAACGTCCTGACTTTC. The chain employs TRBV10-3 and TRBJ2-6; 8 nucleotides agree with TRBD2. With 8 bases clipped from V and 1 base from J, the junction kept 10 bases outside the gene matches. The CDR3 loop spans 17 amino acids. CDR1 is ENHRY, CDR2 SYGVKD, per germline.